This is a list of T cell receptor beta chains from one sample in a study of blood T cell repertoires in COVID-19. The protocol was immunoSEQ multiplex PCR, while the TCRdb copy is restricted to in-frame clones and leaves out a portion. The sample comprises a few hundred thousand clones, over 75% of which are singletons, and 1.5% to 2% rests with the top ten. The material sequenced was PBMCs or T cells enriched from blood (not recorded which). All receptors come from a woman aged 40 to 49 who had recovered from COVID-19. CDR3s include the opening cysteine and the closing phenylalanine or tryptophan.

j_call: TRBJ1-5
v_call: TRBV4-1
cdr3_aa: CASSQEAGLVNQPQHF

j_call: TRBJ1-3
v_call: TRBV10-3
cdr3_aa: CAISGPLGPSGNTIYF

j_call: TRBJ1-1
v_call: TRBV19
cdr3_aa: CASRQLYTEAFF

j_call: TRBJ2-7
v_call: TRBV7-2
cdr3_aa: CASSLAGQGSYEQYF

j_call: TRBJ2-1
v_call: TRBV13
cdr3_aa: CASSSGEEGNEQFF

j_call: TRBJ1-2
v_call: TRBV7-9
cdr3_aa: CASSSSSRGWDYGYTF

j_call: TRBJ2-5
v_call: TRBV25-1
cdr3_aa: CASADRGRGETQYF

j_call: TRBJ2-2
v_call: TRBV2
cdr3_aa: CASGRGAGELFF

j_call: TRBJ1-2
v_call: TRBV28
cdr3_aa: CASGANGYTF

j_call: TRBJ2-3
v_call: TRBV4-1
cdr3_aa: CASSQASTQATQYF

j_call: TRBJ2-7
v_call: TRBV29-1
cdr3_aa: CSAETQAYEQYF

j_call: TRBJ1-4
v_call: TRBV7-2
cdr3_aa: CASSLLFRGPNEKLFF

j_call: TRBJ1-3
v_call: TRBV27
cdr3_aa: CASSGPGNTIYF

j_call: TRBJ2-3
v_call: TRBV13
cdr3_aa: CASSLRQVDTDTQYF

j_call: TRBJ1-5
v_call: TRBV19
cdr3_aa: CASSITGGGSNQPQHF

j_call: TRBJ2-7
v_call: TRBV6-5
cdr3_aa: CVTGASGKAYEQYF

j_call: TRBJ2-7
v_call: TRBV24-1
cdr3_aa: CATSDPRTGSYEQYF

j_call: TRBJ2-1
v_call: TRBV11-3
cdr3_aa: CASSFASGRGNEQFF

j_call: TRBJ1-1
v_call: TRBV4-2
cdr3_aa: CASSQEEGASTEAFF

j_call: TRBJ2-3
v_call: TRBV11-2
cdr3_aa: CASSSRQGPRGDTQYF

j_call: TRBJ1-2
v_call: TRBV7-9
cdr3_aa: CASSLASYPTGTSLGYTF

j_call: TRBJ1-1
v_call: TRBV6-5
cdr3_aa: CASSYSPGTEAFF

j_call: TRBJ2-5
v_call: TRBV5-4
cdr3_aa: CASSGGQGGETQYF

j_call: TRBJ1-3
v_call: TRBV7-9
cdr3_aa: CASSLEGVSGNTIYF

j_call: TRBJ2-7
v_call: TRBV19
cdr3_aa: CASSRDSSRVYEQYF

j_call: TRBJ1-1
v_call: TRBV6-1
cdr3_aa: CASSEVARGTEAFF

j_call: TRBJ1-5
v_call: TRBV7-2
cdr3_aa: CASSFDRGRQPQHF

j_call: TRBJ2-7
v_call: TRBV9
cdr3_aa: CASSTYDRAYEQYF

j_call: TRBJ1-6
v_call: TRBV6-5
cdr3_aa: CASSLRWDSIESPLHF

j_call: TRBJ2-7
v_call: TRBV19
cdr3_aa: CASSIPGDQGEQYF

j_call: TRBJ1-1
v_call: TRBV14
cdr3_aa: CASSQLDRGGTEAFF

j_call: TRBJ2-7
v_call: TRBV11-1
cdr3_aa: CASSPRLAGSYEQYF

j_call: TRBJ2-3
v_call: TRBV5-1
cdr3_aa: CASSWDGGGSTDTQYF

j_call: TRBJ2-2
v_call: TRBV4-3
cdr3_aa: CASSQAAETFFPELFF

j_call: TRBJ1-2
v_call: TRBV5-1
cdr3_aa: CASSLTGQGGDYGYTF

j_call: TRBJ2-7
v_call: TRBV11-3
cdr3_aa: CASSLDFGDSYEQYF

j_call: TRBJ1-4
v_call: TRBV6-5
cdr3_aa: CASRGTANEKLFF

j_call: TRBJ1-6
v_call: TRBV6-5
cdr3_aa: CATSTGTGSNSPLHF

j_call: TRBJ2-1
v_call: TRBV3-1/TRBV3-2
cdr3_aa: CASSQDGAGGIDEQFF

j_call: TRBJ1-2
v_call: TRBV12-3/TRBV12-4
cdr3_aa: CASSYEATGYTF

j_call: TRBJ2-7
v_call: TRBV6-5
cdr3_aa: CASSPPRMSYSEQYF

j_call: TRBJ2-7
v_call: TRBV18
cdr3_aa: CASSPSSGRPYEQYF

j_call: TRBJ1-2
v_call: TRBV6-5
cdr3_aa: CASSTGGIWGGYTF

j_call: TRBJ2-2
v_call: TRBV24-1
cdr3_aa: CATSEGKTGLNTGELFF

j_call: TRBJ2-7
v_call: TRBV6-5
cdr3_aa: CASSYSWAGEYEQYF

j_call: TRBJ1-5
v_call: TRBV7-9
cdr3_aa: CASSPASGSNQPQHF

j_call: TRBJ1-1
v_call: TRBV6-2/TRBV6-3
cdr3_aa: CASSYFGKPTEAFF

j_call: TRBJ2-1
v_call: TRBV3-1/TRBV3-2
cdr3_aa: CASSASTLVQLKQFF

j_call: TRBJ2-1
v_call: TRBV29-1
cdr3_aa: CSAELQAGAYNEQFF

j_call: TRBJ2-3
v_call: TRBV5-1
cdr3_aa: CASSPGRDTQYF

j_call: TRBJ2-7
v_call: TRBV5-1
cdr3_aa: CASSQDRAYEQYF

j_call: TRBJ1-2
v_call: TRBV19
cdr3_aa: CATGVRDHNYGYTF

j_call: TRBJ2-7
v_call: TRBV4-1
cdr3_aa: CASSPRISSYEQYF

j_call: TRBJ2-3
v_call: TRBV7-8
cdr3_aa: CASSVTSGDTDTQYF

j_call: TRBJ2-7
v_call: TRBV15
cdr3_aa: CATSTLGGLLIDEQYF

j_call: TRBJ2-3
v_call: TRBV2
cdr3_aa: CASSANPGRDTQYF

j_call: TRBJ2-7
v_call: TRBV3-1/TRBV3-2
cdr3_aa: CASSSRTSREQYF

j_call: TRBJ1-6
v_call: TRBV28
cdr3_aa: CAGGEVDSPLHF

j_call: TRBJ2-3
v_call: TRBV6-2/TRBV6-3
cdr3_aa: CASSYYPGSRTDTQYF